The rows below give T cell receptor beta chains drawn from one sample of a study of tumor and adjacent non-tumor tissue in lung cancer. TCRdb itself ran the multiplex PCR reads through MiXCR, one entry per CDR3 protein. The data contain over 110,000 distinct CDR3 sequences, approximately 70% of them singletons. Sequencing used lung tumor tissue. These receptors came from a man aged 55-75 years with small cell lung cancer. Both conserved end residues are part of each CDR3. The order of the fields is J gene, clone size, V gene, D gene, CDR3 protein, CDR3 DNA. The D gene is left open where the match is weak. The size field is filled for only some rows; it gives once, few, many or a size class.

TRBJ1-1,.,TRBV11-3,.,CASSRGGDTEAFF,TGTGCCAGCAGCAGAGGGGGAGATACTGAAGCTTTCTTT
TRBJ2-1,medium-sized,TRBV6-1,.,CASSEVSSNRRFF,TGTGCCAGCAGTGAAGTGAGTTCTAATAGGCGGTTCTTC
TRBJ2-7,few,TRBV5-1,TRBD2,CASSLIPGLDNEQYF,TGCGCCAGCAGCTTGATACCGGGACTAGACAACGAGCAGTACTTC
TRBJ2-1,once,TRBV11-1,.,CASSFTSRISEQFF,TGTGCCAGCAGCTTCACTAGTAGGATTAGTGAGCAGTTCTTC
TRBJ2-3,once,TRBV5-5,.,CASSYIGSKTDTQYF,TGTGCCAGCAGCTACATAGGTTCCAAGACAGATACGCAGTATTTT
TRBJ2-5,.,TRBV20-1,TRBD2,CSAREPGLAGFVTQYF,TGCAGTGCTAGGGAACCGGGACTAGCGGGATTCGTGACCCAGTATTTC
TRBJ2-3,.,TRBV11-2,TRBD1,CPSSATGGDTQYF,TGTCCCAGCAGTGCGACAGGGGGCGATACGCAGTATTTT
TRBJ2-7,.,TRBV20-1,TRBD2,CSAWTSLYEQYF,TGCAGTGCCTGGACTAGCCTCTACGAGCAGTACTTC
TRBJ2-1,.,TRBV7-3,TRBD2,CASSPGASGTEFF,TGTGCCAGCAGCCCCGGGGCTAGCGGGACTGAGTTCTTC
TRBJ1-3,few,TRBV21-1,.,CASSKARRRALSGNTIYF,TGTGCCAGCAGCAAAGCGCGTCGCAGGGCCCTCTCTGGAAACACCATATATTTT
TRBJ2-5,.,TRBV4-1,.,CAISQGLTRETQYF,TGCGCCATCAGCCAAGGACTAACACGAGAGACCCAGTACTTC
TRBJ1-5,once,TRBV10-1,.,CASSRNQVSPQHF,TGCGCCAGCAGTCGAAATCAGGTCTCGCCCCAGCATTTT
TRBJ2-1,.,TRBV4-1,.,CASSQGNAASNNEQFF,TGCGCCAGCAGCCAAGGGAATGCCGCATCCAACAATGAGCAGTTCTTC
TRBJ2-7,.,TRBV11-2,TRBD1,CGSSRAGTGGYEQYF,TGTGGCAGCAGCCGGGCTGGGACAGGGGGATACGAGCAGTACTTC
TRBJ1-1,.,TRBV6-5,TRBD1,CACLGTVWGDTEAFF,TGTGCTTGTCTGGGGACAGTGTGGGGCGACACTGAAGCTTTCTTT
TRBJ2-5,.,TRBV5-4,.,CAISLKTGQETQYF,TGTGCCATCAGCTTGAAAACAGGGCAAGAGACCCAGTACTTC
TRBJ2-2,few,TRBV4-2,.,CASSRGLSQVTGELFF,TGTGCCAGCAGCCGAGGACTATCCCAGGTCACCGGGGAGCTGTTTTTT
TRBJ2-3,.,TRBV12-3/TRBV12-4,TRBD2,CAGSSGTSYTDTQYF,TGTGCCGGCAGTTCAGGGACTAGTTACACAGATACGCAGTATTTT
TRBJ2-6,few,TRBV12-3/TRBV12-4,.,CASLYGGANVLTF,TGTGCCAGCCTCTACGGGGGGGCCAACGTCCTGACTTTC
TRBJ2-5,.,TRBV6-1,.,CANSEAGLETQYF,TGTGCCAACAGTGAGGCGGGATTAGAGACCCAGTATTTC
TRBJ2-7,many,TRBV5-1,TRBD1,CASSLYSGQGSEQYF,TGCGCCAGCAGTTTGTACTCGGGACAGGGATCCGAGCAGTACTTC
TRBJ2-7,many,TRBV6-5,TRBD1,CASSWGQGADEQYF,TGTGCCAGCAGTTGGGGGCAGGGGGCGGACGAGCAGTACTTC
TRBJ2-5,.,TRBV20-1,TRBD2,CSARGQPGLAGGETQYF,TGCAGTGCTCGCGGACAGCCAGGACTAGCGGGAGGGGAGACCCAGTACTTC
TRBJ2-1,.,TRBV20-1,.,CNARVSTGIRNEQFF,TGCAATGCTAGAGTCTCGACTGGCATAAGGAATGAACAGTTCTTC
TRBJ2-5,.,TRBV6-1,.,CASTDTRGTWESQYF,TGTGCCAGCACTGATACGAGAGGAACGTGGGAGAGCCAGTACTTC
TRBJ2-1,.,TRBV11-3,TRBD2,CAISSGLAGGPYNDQFF,TGTGCCATCAGCTCCGGACTAGCGGGAGGGCCCTACAATGATCAGTTCTTC
TRBJ2-5,.,TRBV5-4,TRBD1,CASSREIQGAKTQYF,TGTGCCAGCAGCCGCGAAATCCAGGGGGCAAAGACCCAGTACTTC
TRBJ1-5,.,TRBV20-1,.,CSAREDKDSLNQAQHF,TGCAGCGCTAGAGAAGACAAGGACAGCCTCAATCAAGCCCAGCATTTT
TRBJ2-7,few,TRBV6-1,.,CASSEVIGNPYEQYF,TGTGCCAGCAGTGAAGTAATAGGGAACCCCTACGAGCAGTACTTC
TRBJ1-6,.,TRBV6-1,TRBD1,CASWDRYSYNSPLHF,TGTGCCAGCTGGGACAGGTACTCCTATAATTCACCCCTCCACTTT
TRBJ1-1,.,TRBV11-3,TRBD1,CASSLEQGAMAFF,TGTGCCAGCAGCTTAGAACAGGGGGCGATGGCTTTCTTT
TRBJ1-1,.,TRBV20-1,TRBD1,CSARDLGGTETFF,TGCAGTGCTAGAGATTTAGGGGGCACTGAAACTTTCTTT
TRBJ2-1,.,TRBV11-3,TRBD1,CASSLEGGRGDEHFF,TGTGCCAGCAGTTTAGAAGGGGGCCGTGGCGATGAGCACTTCTTC
TRBJ2-1,.,TRBV28,.,CAGSFLARGHEQFF,TGTGCCGGCAGTTTTCTGGCCAGGGGCCATGAGCAGTTCTTC
TRBJ2-1,few,TRBV10-3,TRBD1,CAIRSQGDNEQFF,TGTGCCATCAGGTCACAGGGGGACAATGAGCAGTTCTTC
TRBJ1-3,few,TRBV20-1,.,CSARREAGNTIYF,TGCAGTGCTAGGCGTGAGGCTGGAAACACCATATATTTT
TRBJ1-2,.,TRBV29-1,.,CSVGEYVYTF,TGCAGCGTTGGAGAGTATGTCTACACGTTC
TRBJ2-5,.,TRBV11-2,.,CASSLAQDRAETQYF,TGTGCCAGCAGCCTTGCACAGGACAGAGCTGAGACCCAGTACTTC
TRBJ2-1,.,TRBV11-2,TRBD2,CASSFLSSGRSEQLF,TGTGCCAGCAGCTTTCTGAGTAGCGGGAGGTCTGAGCAGCTCTTC
TRBJ2-1,.,TRBV7-9,TRBD1,CASSSLRGPTREYNEQFF,TGTGCCAGCAGCTCTTTAAGGGGGCCTACTAGGGAGTACAATGAGCAGTTCTTC
TRBJ2-1,.,TRBV4-1,TRBD1,CASSQALGQFNEQFF,TGCGCCAGCAGCCAAGCTTTGGGACAGTTCAATGAGCAGTTCTTC
TRBJ2-2,.,TRBV19,.,CASSIFAAGTGELFF,TGTGCCAGTAGTATCTTTGCTGCGGGTACCGGGGAGCTGTTTTTT
TRBJ2-1,.,TRBV10-3,.,CAISDGGLTNNERFF,TGTGCCATCAGTGATGGGGGGCTCACGAACAATGAGCGGTTCTTC
TRBJ1-1,.,TRBV11-3,.,CASRLEQVAKALF,TGTGCCAGCAGATTAGAGCAGGTGGCGAAGGCTCTCTTT
TRBJ2-5,.,TRBV4-1,.,CASSQGVSGWETQYF,TGCGCCAGCAGCCAAGGAGTGAGTGGATGGGAGACCCAGTACTTC
TRBJ2-3,.,TRBV5-1,TRBD2,CASSSSGRARTDTQYF,TGCGCCAGCAGCTCCAGCGGGAGGGCCCGGACAGATACGCAGTATTTT
TRBJ1-5,.,TRBV6-1,.,CASSNIRGANQPQHF,TGTGCCAGCAGTAATATCAGGGGCGCCAATCAGCCCCAGCATTTT
TRBJ1-3,.,TRBV11-3,.,CASSPAVSGATIYF,TGTGCCAGCAGCCCGGCGGTTTCTGGAGCCACCATATATTTT
TRBJ2-7,.,TRBV11-2,.,CDSSLVPWLSSYEQYF,TGTGACAGCAGCTTAGTGCCCTGGCTAAGCTCCTACGAGCAGTACTTC
TRBJ2-6,few,TRBV28,.,CASSFKGPGANVLTF,TGTGCCAGCAGTTTTAAGGGGCCCGGGGCCAACGTCCTGACTTTC
TRBJ1-6,many,TRBV20-1,TRBD1,CSARRTGEDSPLHF,TGCAGTGCTAGACGGACAGGGGAGGATTCACCCCTCCACTTT
TRBJ1-5,.,TRBV6-2/TRBV6-3,.,CASSYNGIGSNQPQHF,TGTGCCAGCAGTTACAACGGGATCGGGAGCAATCAGCCCCAGCATTTT
TRBJ2-5,.,TRBV10-3,TRBD1,CATALGTGVETQYF,TGTGCCACAGCCCTCGGGACAGGAGTAGAGACCCAGTACTTC
TRBJ2-3,.,TRBV5-4,.,CASRGSGDTQYF,TGTGCCAGCAGAGGATCGGGGGATACGCAGTATTTT
TRBJ2-1,.,TRBV29-1,.,CSVGLSDDQFF,TGCAGCGTTGGTTTGTCGGATGACCAGTTCTTC